These T cell receptor beta chains were read from a single sample in a study of a mutant IDH1 vaccine in newly diagnosed glioma. Sequencing used immunoSEQ multiplex PCR; TCRdb keeps in-frame clones, though not all of them. The profile shows some 34,000 clones, more than 80% of them singletons. The antigens of these receptors remain unknown. The sample in question was PBMCs, obtained from a glioma patient whose treatment included an IDH1 peptide vaccine. These receptor sequences come from a woman in her 40s with glioma. CDR3s include the opening cysteine and the closing phenylalanine or tryptophan. The D gene is left open where the match is weak. The size of a clone is reported for some rows only, either as once, few or many, or as a class for expanded clones.

CDR3 protein: CASSEAWGFYGYTF
CDR3 DNA: TGTGCCAGCAGTGAAGCCTGGGGGTTCTATGGCTACACCTTC
J gene: TRBJ1-2
D gene: .
V gene: TRBV6-1
clone size: .

CDR3 protein: CASSARDRGYEQYF
CDR3 DNA: TGCGCCAGCAGCGCCCGGGACAGGGGCTACGAGCAGTACTTC
J gene: TRBJ2-7
D gene: TRBD1
V gene: TRBV5-1
clone size: .

CDR3 protein: CASSRLLTGESEKLFF
CDR3 DNA: TGCGCCAGCAGCAGACTCCTGACAGGGGAGAGTGAAAAACTGTTTTTT
J gene: TRBJ1-4
D gene: TRBD1
V gene: TRBV5-1
clone size: .

CDR3 protein: CASSLAGPEQYF
CDR3 DNA: TGTGCCAGCAGCTTAGCGGGGCCAGAGCAGTACTTC
J gene: TRBJ2-7
D gene: .
V gene: TRBV7-9
clone size: .

CDR3 protein: CASRSGVTEAFF
CDR3 DNA: TGTGCCAGCAGGTCAGGGGTCACTGAAGCTTTCTTT
J gene: TRBJ1-1
D gene: .
V gene: TRBV13
clone size: .

CDR3 protein: CASSQEKVLETQYF
CDR3 DNA: TGCGCCAGCAGCCAGGAAAAAGTACTGGAGACCCAGTACTTC
J gene: TRBJ2-5
D gene: .
V gene: TRBV4-1
clone size: .

CDR3 protein: CASNPSGNLGEQYF
CDR3 DNA: TGTGCCAGCAATCCTAGCGGGAATCTGGGGGAGCAGTACTTC
J gene: TRBJ2-7
D gene: TRBD2
V gene: TRBV6-1
clone size: .

CDR3 protein: CASSTDRSGYTF
CDR3 DNA: TGCGCCAGCAGCACGGACAGGAGTGGCTACACCTTC
J gene: TRBJ1-2
D gene: TRBD1
V gene: TRBV5-1
clone size: .

CDR3 protein: CASSLFTSDTQYF
CDR3 DNA: TGCGCCAGCAGCTTGTTCACTAGCGATACGCAGTATTTT
J gene: TRBJ2-3
D gene: .
V gene: TRBV5-1
clone size: .

CDR3 protein: CASRPGQGNYEQYF
CDR3 DNA: TGCGCCAGCCGACCGGGACAGGGGAACTACGAGCAGTACTTC
J gene: TRBJ2-7
D gene: TRBD1
V gene: TRBV23-1
clone size: few

CDR3 protein: CASSATGIYGYTF
CDR3 DNA: TGTGCCAGCAGTGCGACAGGGATTTATGGCTACACCTTC
J gene: TRBJ1-2
D gene: TRBD1
V gene: TRBV6-1
clone size: .

CDR3 protein: CASSLGSGLGYEQYF
CDR3 DNA: TGCGCCAGCAGCTTAGGTAGCGGGCTCGGGTACGAGCAGTACTTC
J gene: TRBJ2-7
D gene: TRBD2
V gene: TRBV5-1
clone size: .

CDR3 protein: CASSSHPGIHYGYTF
CDR3 DNA: TGTGCCAGCAGCTCCCATCCCGGGATCCACTATGGCTACACCTTC
J gene: TRBJ1-2
D gene: .
V gene: TRBV11-2
clone size: .

CDR3 protein: CAWSDGPLRSGANVLTF
CDR3 DNA: TGTGCCTGGAGTGACGGCCCTCTCCGCTCTGGGGCCAACGTCCTGACTTTC
J gene: TRBJ2-6
D gene: .
V gene: TRBV30
clone size: .

CDR3 protein: CASSRRTGRNTEAFF
CDR3 DNA: TGTGCCAGCAGCCGTAGGACAGGACGGAACACTGAAGCTTTCTTT
J gene: TRBJ1-1
D gene: TRBD1
V gene: TRBV7-9
clone size: .

CDR3 protein: CASSLWEFGANVLTF
CDR3 DNA: TGCGCCAGCAGCTTATGGGAGTTTGGGGCCAACGTCCTGACTTTC
J gene: TRBJ2-6
D gene: .
V gene: TRBV5-1
clone size: .

CDR3 protein: CASSPRPVRAVNTIYF
CDR3 DNA: TGTGCCAGCAGCCCCCGACCGGTGAGGGCGGTAAACACCATATATTTT
J gene: TRBJ1-3
D gene: .
V gene: TRBV7-9
clone size: .

CDR3 protein: CASSPEGGLLAGPEQYF
CDR3 DNA: TGCGCCAGCAGCCCGGAGGGGGGGCTACTAGCGGGACCCGAGCAGTACTTC
J gene: TRBJ2-7
D gene: TRBD2
V gene: TRBV5-1
clone size: once

CDR3 protein: CASSLRDRIYTEAFF
CDR3 DNA: TGTGCCAGCAGCTTGCGTGACAGGATCTACACTGAAGCTTTCTTT
J gene: TRBJ1-1
D gene: .
V gene: TRBV5-6
clone size: .

CDR3 protein: CASSLGARETQYF
CDR3 DNA: TGCGCCAGCAGCCTCGGGGCCCGCGAGACCCAGTACTTC
J gene: TRBJ2-5
D gene: .
V gene: TRBV4-1
clone size: .

CDR3 protein: CASVWAFNEKLFF
CDR3 DNA: TGTGCCAGCGTTTGGGCGTTTAATGAAAAACTGTTTTTT
J gene: TRBJ1-4
D gene: .
V gene: TRBV2
clone size: .

CDR3 protein: CASSLGGTGVGGNQPQHF
CDR3 DNA: TGTGCCAGCAGCTTAGGAGGGACAGGGGTCGGCGGCAATCAGCCCCAGCATTTT
J gene: TRBJ1-5
D gene: TRBD1
V gene: TRBV7-9
clone size: once

CDR3 protein: CASKRDGDSGNTIYF
CDR3 DNA: TGTGCCAGCAAGCGGGACGGCGATTCTGGAAACACCATATATTTT
J gene: TRBJ1-3
D gene: .
V gene: TRBV6-1
clone size: .

CDR3 protein: CASSLVGSGYGYTF
CDR3 DNA: TGTGCCAGCAGCTTGGTGGGGTCAGGGTATGGCTACACCTTC
J gene: TRBJ1-2
D gene: .
V gene: TRBV5-4
clone size: once

CDR3 protein: CASSLPGTGSYEQYF
CDR3 DNA: TGTGCCAGCAGCTTGCCCGGGACAGGGTCCTACGAGCAGTACTTC
J gene: TRBJ2-7
D gene: TRBD1
V gene: TRBV7-8
clone size: .

CDR3 protein: CSALGTSGIAGELFF
CDR3 DNA: TGCAGCGCCCTCGGGACTAGCGGGATAGCCGGGGAGCTGTTTTTT
J gene: TRBJ2-2
D gene: TRBD2
V gene: TRBV29-1
clone size: .

CDR3 protein: CASSQRPGQGAGYGYTF
CDR3 DNA: TGCGCCAGCAGCCAAAGACCGGGACAGGGGGCTGGCTATGGCTACACCTTC
J gene: TRBJ1-2
D gene: TRBD1
V gene: TRBV5-1
clone size: .

CDR3 protein: CASSDGLSYEQYF
CDR3 DNA: TGTGCCAGCAGTGACGGCCTCTCCTACGAGCAGTACTTC
J gene: TRBJ2-7
D gene: .
V gene: TRBV2
clone size: .

CDR3 protein: CASSLVDSGEKLFF
CDR3 DNA: TGTGCCAGCAGCTTGGTGGACAGCGGTGAAAAACTGTTTTTT
J gene: TRBJ1-4
D gene: .
V gene: TRBV5-8
clone size: .

CDR3 protein: CASSLVPGVSNQPQHF
CDR3 DNA: TGCGCCAGCAGCTTGGTTCCGGGGGTAAGCAATCAGCCCCAGCATTTT
J gene: TRBJ1-5
D gene: .
V gene: TRBV5-1
clone size: .

CDR3 protein: CSAAQETQYF
CDR3 DNA: TGCAGTGCTGCTCAGGAGACCCAGTACTTC
J gene: TRBJ2-5
D gene: .
V gene: TRBV20-1
clone size: .

CDR3 protein: CASSVGLGTSSYRRTGELFF
CDR3 DNA: TGTGCCAGCAGTGTTGGTTTGGGGACTAGCTCATACCGTCGGACCGGGGAGCTGTTTTTT
J gene: TRBJ2-2
D gene: TRBD2
V gene: TRBV6-1
clone size: .

CDR3 protein: CAWSGHSGLPYEQYF
CDR3 DNA: TGTGCCTGGAGTGGGCACAGCGGATTGCCCTACGAGCAGTACTTC
J gene: TRBJ2-7
D gene: .
V gene: TRBV30
clone size: .

CDR3 protein: CASSSFTGENNQPQHF
CDR3 DNA: TGTGCCAGCAGTTCGTTCACAGGGGAGAACAATCAGCCCCAGCATTTT
J gene: TRBJ1-5
D gene: TRBD1
V gene: TRBV2
clone size: .

CDR3 protein: CASSDREGYNSPLHF
CDR3 DNA: TGTGCCAGCAGTGACAGGGAGGGCTATAATTCACCCCTCCACTTT
J gene: TRBJ1-6
D gene: .
V gene: TRBV2
clone size: once

CDR3 protein: CASSFSSEQETQYF
CDR3 DNA: TGTGCCAGCAGTTTCAGCTCAGAGCAAGAGACCCAGTACTTC
J gene: TRBJ2-5
D gene: .
V gene: TRBV25-1
clone size: once

CDR3 protein: CASSFGPNTEAFF
CDR3 DNA: TGTGCCAGCAGTTTTGGACCAAACACTGAAGCTTTCTTT
J gene: TRBJ1-1
D gene: .
V gene: TRBV27
clone size: .

CDR3 protein: CASSIRGENTGELFF
CDR3 DNA: TGCGCCAGCAGTATCCGAGGGGAGAACACCGGGGAGCTGTTTTTT
J gene: TRBJ2-2
D gene: .
V gene: TRBV5-1
clone size: .

CDR3 protein: CASSQDLLDRAYEQYF
CDR3 DNA: TGCGCCAGCAGCCAAGATCTGTTGGACAGGGCCTACGAGCAGTACTTC
J gene: TRBJ2-7
D gene: TRBD1
V gene: TRBV4-3
clone size: .

CDR3 protein: CAISEYRPPYEQYF
CDR3 DNA: TGTGCCATCAGTGAGTACAGGCCGCCCTACGAGCAGTACTTC
J gene: TRBJ2-7
D gene: .
V gene: TRBV10-3
clone size: .

CDR3 protein: CASGLVNEQFF
CDR3 DNA: TGTGCTAGTGGTTTAGTCAATGAGCAGTTCTTC
J gene: TRBJ2-1
D gene: .
V gene: TRBV12-5
clone size: .

CDR3 protein: CASSDRDNSPLHF
CDR3 DNA: TGTGCCAGCAGCGACAGGGATAATTCACCCCTCCACTTT
J gene: TRBJ1-6
D gene: TRBD1
V gene: TRBV6-4
clone size: .

CDR3 protein: CASSPEYTTGATTDTQYF
CDR3 DNA: TGCGCCAGCAGCCCCGAATACACGACAGGGGCCACTACAGATACGCAGTATTTT
J gene: TRBJ2-3
D gene: TRBD1
V gene: TRBV5-1
clone size: .

CDR3 protein: CAISERQGAEEGNEKLFF
CDR3 DNA: TGTGCCATCAGTGAAAGACAGGGGGCAGAAGAGGGGAATGAAAAACTGTTTTTT
J gene: TRBJ1-4
D gene: TRBD1
V gene: TRBV10-3
clone size: .

CDR3 protein: CASHLAGGTDTQYF
CDR3 DNA: TGTGCCAGCCATCTAGCGGGGGGCACAGATACGCAGTATTTT
J gene: TRBJ2-3
D gene: TRBD2
V gene: TRBV6-6
clone size: .

CDR3 protein: CASSQVGGEETQYF
CDR3 DNA: TGCGCCAGCAGCCAAGTGGGGGGAGAGGAGACCCAGTACTTC
J gene: TRBJ2-5
D gene: .
V gene: TRBV4-1
clone size: .

CDR3 protein: CSVVAGGRGETQYF
CDR3 DNA: TGCAGCGTTGTTGCGGGGGGGCGAGGAGAGACCCAGTACTTC
J gene: TRBJ2-5
D gene: TRBD2
V gene: TRBV29-1
clone size: .

CDR3 protein: CASRRGLRNQPQHF
CDR3 DNA: TGTGCCAGCAGAAGGGGGCTGCGCAATCAGCCCCAGCATTTT
J gene: TRBJ1-5
D gene: TRBD1
V gene: TRBV6-1
clone size: .

CDR3 protein: CASSIPSGRGGKLFF
CDR3 DNA: TGTGCCAGTAGTATCCCATCTGGCAGGGGAGGAAAACTGTTTTTT
J gene: TRBJ1-4
D gene: .
V gene: TRBV19
clone size: .